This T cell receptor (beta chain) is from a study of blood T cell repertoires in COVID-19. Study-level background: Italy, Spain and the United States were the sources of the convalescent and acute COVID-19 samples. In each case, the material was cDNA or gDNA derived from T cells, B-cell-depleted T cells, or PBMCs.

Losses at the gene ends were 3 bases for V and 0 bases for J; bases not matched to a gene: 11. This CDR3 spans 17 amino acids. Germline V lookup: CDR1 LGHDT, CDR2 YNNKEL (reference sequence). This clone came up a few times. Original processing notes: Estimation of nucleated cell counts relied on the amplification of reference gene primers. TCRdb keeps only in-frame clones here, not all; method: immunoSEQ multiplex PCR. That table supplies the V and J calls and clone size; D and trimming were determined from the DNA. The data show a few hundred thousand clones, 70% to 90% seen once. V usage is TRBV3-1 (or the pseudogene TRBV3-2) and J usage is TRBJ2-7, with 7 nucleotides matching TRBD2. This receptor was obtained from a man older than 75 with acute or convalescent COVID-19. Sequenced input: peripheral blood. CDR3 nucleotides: TGTGCCAGCAGCCATGAGGGCAAGCGGGGCAACTCCTACGAGCAGTACTTC. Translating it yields CASSHEGKRGNSYEQYF.